Below, 3 T cell receptor beta chains from the same sample are listed, as sequenced in a study of blood T cells in healthy people across ages. PCR was performed a second time for about 7 to 12 cycles using a sample-barcoded 5' primer and a J-beta primer mix. TCRdb recomputed calls from the 5' RACE reads with MiXCR, one row per CDR3 protein. The sample yields some 690,000 distinct CDR3 sequences, about 20% seen once. Sample: blood. All receptors derive from a man aged 65 to 79 in good health.

This clonotype was counted between two and nine times. The chain couples TRBV12-3 or TRBV12-4 to TRBJ1-2, with D uncertain. The V end lost 5 bases, the J end lost 7 bases, and 14 bases lay between the germline ends. This CDR3 spans 13 amino acids. CDR3 amino acids: CASSRGEGSGYTF. The CDR3 DNA is TGTGCCAGCAGTCGGGGAGAGGGTTCTGGCTACACCTTC.

The CDR3 here is CASTYSGQSSYEQYV. The CDR3 bases are TGTGCCAGCACCTATAGCGGACAAAGCTCCTACGAGCAGTACGTC. The chain uses TRBV6-6 and TRBJ2-7, with D perhaps matching TRBD2 (6 bases). Trimming left V 7 bases short and J 0 bases short, with 16 bases between. Germline CDR1 reads MNHNY; CDR2 reads SVGAGI (reference sequence). The CDR3 consists of 15 residues.

This clonotype was seen more than once but under ten times. The V gene is TRBV7-2, the J gene TRBJ1-1; the D gene is possibly TRBD1 (6 bases). Trimming shortened V by 1 base and J by 7 bases, and 25 bases separated the two germline ends. Germline V lookup: CDR1 SGHTA, CDR2 FQGNSA. The CDR3 is 18 amino acids. The CDR3 region is CASSLEGMQWGLFGEAFF. For the CDR3, the DNA is TGTGCCAGCAGCTTAGAAGGGATGCAGTGGGGGCTTTTTGGTGAAGCTTTCTTT.